These T cell receptor beta chains were read from a single sample in a study of blood T cell repertoires in COVID-19. This table comes from immunoSEQ multiplex PCR, and its TCRdb copy is limited to in-frame clones, with some not included. The repertoire holds tens of thousands of clones, over 70% seen once, with around 20% in the top ten. The source material was peripheral blood. The receptors originated from a man in his sixties with acute or convalescent COVID-19. Both conserved end residues are part of each CDR3. A D gene is named only where the DNA matches it firmly. The size entry is marked missing in some rows and otherwise reads once, few, many or a size class.

>-|TRBV18|TRBD1|TRBJ1-1
TGTGCCAGCTCACCACGGACAGGGGACACTGAAGCTTTCTTT
CASSPRTGDTEAFF
>once|TRBV6-1|TRBD2|TRBJ2-2
TGTGCCAGCAGTGAGGGCGGGAGTGACACCGGGGAGCTGTTTTTT
CASSEGGSDTGELFF
>-|TRBV19|-|TRBJ1-1
TGTGCCAGTAGTGCCGACCGGGACAACTCTGAAGCTTTCTTT
CASSADRDNSEAFF
>-|TRBV12-3/TRBV12-4|-|TRBJ1-2
TGTGCCAGCAGTTTAGGCCAGGGAGGTCCCTCCTTC
CASSLGQGGPSF
>-|TRBV7-7|TRBD1|TRBJ2-5
TGTGCCAGCAGCTTAGACGCAGGACAGGCTGGGGAGACCCAGTACTTC
CASSLDAGQAGETQYF
>few|TRBV6-1|-|TRBJ1-3
TGTGCCAGCAGTGAAGTTAGCGGTGAATCTGGAAACACCATATATTTT
CASSEVSGESGNTIYF
>-|TRBV6-1|TRBD1|TRBJ1-5
TGTGCCAGCAGTGATGGGGACAGGATCGTTCAGCCCCAGCATTTT
CASSDGDRIVQPQHF
>-|TRBV11-1|-|TRBJ2-2
TGTGCCAGCAGCTTAGACAGGGTTGGCACCGGGGAGCTGTTTTTT
CASSLDRVGTGELFF
>-|TRBV2|-|TRBJ1-2
TGTGCCAGCAGTGACGATGGGGGCCGCTATGGCTACACCTTC
CASSDDGGRYGYTF
>-|TRBV28|TRBD2|TRBJ2-3
TGTGCCAGCAGTTTAGCTCTAGCGGTCACAGATACGCAGTATTTT
CASSLALAVTDTQYF
>few|TRBV2|-|TRBJ1-2
TGTGCCAGCAGCGCACAGGTATCCTATGGCTACACCTTC
CASSAQVSYGYTF
>few|TRBV6-4|-|TRBJ2-3
TGTGCCAGCAGTGCTAGAGGTGGCACAGATACGCAGTATTTT
CASSARGGTDTQYF
>-|TRBV10-1|TRBD2|TRBJ2-1
TGCGCCAGCAGTGATACTAGCGCCGCCTACAATGAGCAGTTCTTC
CASSDTSAAYNEQFF
>-|TRBV6-5|TRBD1|TRBJ1-5
TGTGCCAGCAGTCGGGACAGGGAGGGGGATCAGCCCCAGCATTTT
CASSRDREGDQPQHF
>-|TRBV18|TRBD1|TRBJ1-5
TGTGCCAGCTCACCTTCCGGACAGGGCGGTCAGCCCCAGCATTTT
CASSPSGQGGQPQHF
>-|TRBV6-6|TRBD2|TRBJ2-1
TGTGCCAGCAGTCTCACTTGGGAAAGGACTAGCGGATACAATGAGCAGTTCTTC
CASSLTWERTSGYNEQFF
>-|TRBV5-1|-|TRBJ2-1
TGCGCCAGCAGCTTGGGGGGGCGGACCAATGAGCAGTTCTTC
CASSLGGRTNEQFF
>-|TRBV29-1|TRBD1|TRBJ1-2
TGCAGCGTTGTGTTCGAGACAGGGGCTAATGGCTACACCTTC
CSVVFETGANGYTF
>-|TRBV25-1|-|TRBJ2-5
TGTGCCAGCAGTGAATTGGACAGACAAGAGACCCAGTACTTC
CASSELDRQETQYF
>-|TRBV4-1|TRBD1|TRBJ1-5
TGCGCCAGCAGCCCGACCAGAGGGCAGGGGGACAATCAGCCCCAGCATTTT
CASSPTRGQGDNQPQHF
>many|TRBV10-2|-|TRBJ2-1
TGCGCCAGCAGTGACTTAGTCTCCTACAATGAGCAGTTCTTC
CASSDLVSYNEQFF
>-|TRBV6-5|-|TRBJ1-4
TGTGCCAGCAGGGCCGGGGCCCAGGGGGAAAAACTGTTTTTT
CASRAGAQGEKLFF
>-|TRBV28|TRBD1|TRBJ2-5
TGTGCCAGCAGTTTAAAGGGGGACAGGGCTGACTTC
CASSLKGDRADF
>-|TRBV28|-|TRBJ1-1
TGTGCCAGCAGTCGGTCAGGGGACCAGAACACTGAAGCTTTCTTT
CASSRSGDQNTEAFF
>-|TRBV5-1|TRBD2|TRBJ2-5
TGCGCCAGCAGCTTGGACCTAGCGGGAGGGGGGACCCAGTACTTC
CASSLDLAGGGTQYF
>once|TRBV6-5|-|TRBJ1-2
TGTGCCAGCACGAGGGTCTATGGCTACACCTTC
CASTRVYGYTF
>-|TRBV9|TRBD2|TRBJ2-1
TGTGCCAGCAGCGTAGGATCGGGACTAGCGGGAGGACTTAATGAGCAGTTCTTC
CASSVGSGLAGGLNEQFF
>-|TRBV24-1|-|TRBJ2-1
TGTGCCACCAGTGATTTGTCTAGACCAAATGAGCAGTTCTTC
CATSDLSRPNEQFF
>-|TRBV5-5|-|TRBJ2-1
TGTGCCAGCAGCTTGGTGCAGGGTAATGAGCAGTTCTTC
CASSLVQGNEQFF
>once|TRBV12-3/TRBV12-4|-|TRBJ1-2
TGTGCCAGCAGCCACACAGGAGTTGGCTACACCTTC
CASSHTGVGYTF
>-|TRBV7-7|TRBD2|TRBJ2-5
TGTGCCAGCAGCCTAGAGTCCAGCGGGGGGGCCCGGGAGACCCAGTACTTC
CASSLESSGGARETQYF
>few|TRBV18|-|TRBJ2-2
TGTGCCAGCTCACCAGCTAGCGGGGAGCTGTTTTTT
CASSPASGELFF
>-|TRBV2|-|TRBJ1-2
TGTGCCAGCAGTGAATTGGGCGGCGCGGGTGGCTACACCTTC
CASSELGGAGGYTF
>-|TRBV7-9|-|TRBJ1-5
TGTGCCAGCAGCGGGGGCGTAGGCAATCAGCCCCAGCATTTT
CASSGGVGNQPQHF
>-|TRBV19|-|TRBJ2-1
TGTGCCAGTAGTACGACAGGTCCAATCTACAATGAGCAGTTCTTC
CASSTTGPIYNEQFF
>-|TRBV3-1/TRBV3-2|-|TRBJ2-5
TGTGCCAGCAGCCACTTTACAGGGACCGAGACCCAGTACTTC
CASSHFTGTETQYF
>many|TRBV5-1|TRBD2|TRBJ2-1
TGCGCCAGCAGCTACACTGGACTAGACAATGAGCAGTTCTTC
CASSYTGLDNEQFF
>-|TRBV6-5|TRBD2|TRBJ2-3
TGTGCCAGCAGTTGGGCGGCGGGGGGTTCAGATACGCAGTATTTT
CASSWAAGGSDTQYF
>few|TRBV4-1|-|TRBJ2-1
TGCGCCAGCAGCCAGGGGACACTTTACAATGAGCAGTTCTTC
CASSQGTLYNEQFF
>once|TRBV28|-|TRBJ2-1
TGTGCCAGCAGTTTAAGCCTCAATGAGCAGTTCTTC
CASSLSLNEQFF
>-|TRBV7-9|TRBD2|TRBJ2-3
TGTGCCAGCAGATTAGGGACTACCGGGGGCACAGATACGCAGTATTTT
CASRLGTTGGTDTQYF
>-|TRBV28|TRBD1|TRBJ1-1
TGTGCCAGCAGTTCCCGGACAGGGAACACTGAAGCTTTCTTT
CASSSRTGNTEAFF
>-|TRBV7-9|-|TRBJ2-5
TGTGCCAGCAGCTTAGTGAGTGTCGAGACCCAGTACTTC
CASSLVSVETQYF
>-|TRBV6-1|-|TRBJ1-3
TGTGCCAGCAGTGATGAGGATGACAGGTTTCGCTCTGGAAACACCATATATTTT
CASSDEDDRFRSGNTIYF
>-|TRBV7-9|-|TRBJ1-2
TGTGCCAGCAGCAGAGAAGTAGGGGGCTATGGCTACACCTTC
CASSREVGGYGYTF
>many|TRBV18|TRBD1|TRBJ2-5
TGTGCCAGCTCACCGCGGACAGGGATCCAAGAGACCCAGTACTTC
CASSPRTGIQETQYF